This T cell receptor beta chain was found in a study of shared clonotypes between healthy human individuals (dated by TCRdb to about 2020). Study-level background: The cohort included three men and a couple of women between 18 and 49 years of age. For each donor, CD4 naive and CD4 memory were each given three plates, CD8 naive was given two plates, and CD8 memory was given one plate. To estimate repertoire size and how much clonotypes are shared between individuals, the study performed deep sequencing of blood TCR repertoires from a handful of healthy adults. To increase sequencing depth and limit assay-specific biases, TCR repertoire library preparation and sequencing were carried out by different laboratories using diverse techniques. Between about 0.85 and 10 billion PBMCs per donor were obtained by leukapheresis.

The full study reports these points: Pairwise subsampling led to the expectation that sequencing depth would affect the degree of clonotype sharing among donors. Higher generation probabilities were observed for clonotypes shared by all four sorted-subset donors than for non-shared clonotypes. When several donors were compared, the shared fraction of clonotypes was around 4.6% for naive CD4, around 4% for naive CD8, roughly 2.5% for memory CD4, and 0.35% to 0.5% for memory CD8. Only blood was sampled, and tissue TCR repertoires likely differ from those in blood. Because the study included a small number of donors, the genetic and exposure-history diversity represented was limited. Larger estimated clonotype richness was generally found for naive subsets than for memory subsets. Incomplete sequencing was indicated by rarefaction of sorted-subset datasets, despite the large sequencing depth.

Worth noting for this clone: Its antigen has not been determined. One base away there is no much larger clone; base qualities are not given.

The donors were healthy, HIV-negative adults who had no recently reported acute infections or vaccinations. Only Caucasian adults living in Nashville, Tennessee, USA were represented among the donors. CD4+ T cells were enriched through magnetic negative selection, after which naive cells were positively selected on CD45RA and the remaining negative fraction served as the memory subset. Blood was collected by leukapheresis, and PBMCs were isolated by Ficoll-Histopaque density gradient centrifugation and then cryopreserved in liquid nitrogen vapor phase. Analytical flow cytometry was used to check the purity and quantity of each magnetically sorted T cell population. Genomic DNA was isolated from each sorted fraction and quantified by UV absorbance on a Nanodrop 2000c. Using the deep immunoSEQ assay, multiplex PCR amplified TCR CDR3 regions from genomic DNA. For each cell subset, the extracted genomic DNA was distributed evenly across all wells of several immunoSEQ 96-well plates, and each plate served as one replicate. For sorted subsets, each replicate PCR was loaded with around 200 ng genomic DNA, equivalent to about 33,000 T cell genomes. The purified libraries were quantified using a Qubit 3.0 fluorometer, sized with a Bioanalyzer 2100, and then quantified again using the KAPA Library Quantification kit. Every immunoSEQ 96-well plate was sequenced on a dedicated single-read 150-cycle Illumina NextSeq 550 flow cell. On the study's bioinformatics: The immunoSEQ output contained only junctional sequences without quality scores, so filtering could not match that applied to full-length reads. To assign V/J genes and CDR3, sequences were annotated against IMGT germline references using PyIR, a Python wrapper for IgBLAST v1.9. Reads were removed for weak V/J assignments (E-value above 1e-6), missing CDR3, stop codons, out-of-frame junctions, or ambiguous translated residues. V3J clonotypes were defined as sequences sharing an identical inferred V gene, J gene, and CDR3 amino acid sequence. The percentage overlap between two repertoires was calculated by dividing the number of shared unique clonotypes by the size of the smaller repertoire. Three approaches were used to assess repertoire richness: RTK rarefaction, the Chao1 estimator, and Recon v2.1 estimates of unobserved clonotypes. Generation probabilities were computed with OLGA for all TCRbeta clonotypes obtained by the gDNA method from four donors. Held by TCRdb, this immuneACCESS table contains in-frame sequences only and omits some clones. Under half of the omission traces to an unresolved V gene where checked; the cause of the rest is unknown. The DNA gave D and trimming, while V, J and clone size come from that table. The sample data list more than 2 million clones, and roughly 96% of these were observed just once. The ten biggest clones cover 0.1% to 0.15% of the sample.

According to the germline V gene, CDR1 reads KGHSH and CDR2 reads LQKENI. Trimming takes 3 bases off V and 1 base off J; junction bases not matched to a gene: 12. The CDR3, cysteine through phenylalanine, is 19 amino acids long. Only CDR3 DNA is held: 57 bases, read in frame from base 1. Sequences were obtained from naive CD4+ T cells sorted from blood. Reading the label with the study, this specimen's cell subset or site is: CD45RA+ positively selected. The sequence was obtained from a man between 18 and 35 years old in good health. The chain is encoded by TRBV18 joined to TRBJ1-3, with TRBD1 matching 10 junction bases. The CDR3 loop reads CASSPTGTGAAESGNTIYF. The bases read TGTGCCAGCTCACCGACCGGGACAGGGGCTGCCGAGTCTGGAAACACCATATATTTT. Reference TRBV18 and TRBJ1-3 genes cover what lies past the CDR3, so the full variable domain is NAGVMQNPRHLVRRRGQEARLRCSPMKGHSHVYWYRQLPEEGLKFMVYLQKENIIDESGMPKERFSAEFPKEGPSILRIQQVVRGDSAAYFCASSPTGTGAAESGNTIYFGEGSWLTVV.